A selection of T cell receptor beta chains follows, all from one sample in a study of metastatic and nonmetastatic thyroid tumors. TCRdb re-called the PCR reads via MiXCR. The table lists some 27,000 clones, 20% to 25% of them singletons, with 25% to 30% in the top ten. Sequenced sample: blood. These receptor sequences come from a male donor with papillary thyroid cancer or a benign thyroid nodule (not recorded which). Some clones in this sample may be carry-over from other donors' samples. CDR3s include the opening cysteine and the closing phenylalanine or tryptophan. Fields, in order: clone size, D gene, J gene, V gene, CDR3 protein, CDR3 DNA. The D gene is left open where the match is weak. The size entry is marked missing in some rows and otherwise reads once, few, many or a size class.

size: many; D: .; J: TRBJ1-2; V: TRBV24-1; CDR3: CATSDPGGESYGYTF; DNA: TGTGCCACCAGTGACCCCGGCGGCGAGAGCTATGGCTACACCTTC
size: many; D: .; J: TRBJ1-2; V: TRBV6-5; CDR3: CASSYSSGRLSGYTF; DNA: TGTGCCAGCAGTTACTCGTCGGGTAGGCTTTCTGGCTACACCTTC
size: .; D: .; J: TRBJ1-1; V: TRBV5-1; CDR3: CASNPEGPVNTEAFF; DNA: TGCGCCAGCAATCCTGAGGGGCCCGTGAACACTGAAGCTTTCTTT
size: once; D: .; J: TRBJ1-2; V: TRBV29-1; CDR3: CRVVQGGDAYTF; DNA: TGCAGGGTTGTACAGGGTGGGGATGCCTACACCTTC
size: many; D: TRBD2; J: TRBJ2-7; V: TRBV5-1; CDR3: CASSRGTSGAYEQYF; DNA: TGCGCCAGCAGCCGGGGGACTAGCGGGGCTTACGAGCAGTACTTC
size: many; D: .; J: TRBJ2-5; V: TRBV6-1; CDR3: CASSGEALTAETQYF; DNA: TGTGCCAGCAGTGGGGAGGCCCTAACGGCGGAGACCCAGTACTTC
size: many; D: .; J: TRBJ1-6; V: TRBV13; CDR3: CASSLGKATRELHF; DNA: TGTGCCAGCAGCTTAGGAAAAGCGACAAGAGAGCTCCACTTT
size: medium-sized; D: .; J: TRBJ2-7; V: TRBV12-3/TRBV12-4; CDR3: CASSLMGRNLHEQYF; DNA: TGTGCCAGCAGTTTAATGGGTAGGAATCTTCACGAGCAGTACTTC
size: many; D: TRBD1; J: TRBJ2-3; V: TRBV7-9; CDR3: CASRPRDRATDTQYF; DNA: TGTGCCAGCAGACCCCGGGACAGGGCAACAGATACGCAGTATTTT
size: many; D: .; J: TRBJ1-2; V: TRBV2; CDR3: CASSGVVEGYTF; DNA: TGTGCCAGCAGTGGTGTCGTGGAAGGCTACACCTTC
size: few; D: .; J: TRBJ2-1; V: TRBV5-1; CDR3: CASSTEQVARGDEQFF; DNA: TGCGCCAGCAGCACGGAACAGGTTGCCAGGGGCGATGAGCAGTTCTTC
size: .; D: TRBD1; J: TRBJ1-5; V: TRBV28; CDR3: CASSPGTVHSNQPQHF; DNA: TGTGCCAGCTCGCCGGGGACAGTCCATAGCAATCAGCCCCAGCATTTT
size: many; D: .; J: TRBJ1-1; V: TRBV2; CDR3: CASSQQDEAFF; DNA: TGTGCCAGCTCCCAGCAAGATGAAGCTTTCTTT
size: many; D: TRBD1; J: TRBJ2-3; V: TRBV5-1; CDR3: CASSLGGFGTDTQYF; DNA: TGCGCCAGCAGCTTAGGGGGCTTTGGCACAGATACGCAGTATTTT
size: many; D: .; J: TRBJ2-5; V: TRBV12-5; CDR3: CASGLVQTYPGSGLTQYF; DNA: TGTGCTAGTGGTTTGGTACAAACGTACCCCGGCAGCGGCTTGACCCAGTACTTC
size: few; D: TRBD1; J: TRBJ1-5; V: TRBV4-1; CDR3: CASSQASGGNQPQHF; DNA: TGCGCCAGCAGCCAAGCGTCAGGGGGTAATCAGCCCCAGCATTTT
size: once; D: TRBD2; J: TRBJ2-3; V: TRBV6-1; CDR3: CASSGLAVNTYTQYF; DNA: TGTGCCAGCAGTGGACTAGCGGTCAACACATATACGCAGTATTTT
size: .; D: .; J: TRBJ2-7; V: TRBV6-1; CDR3: CASSRDRNSYEQYF; DNA: TGTGCCAGCAGCCGAGACAGGAACTCCTACGAGCAGTACTTC
size: many; D: .; J: TRBJ2-5; V: TRBV25-1; CDR3: CASLTSGDQETQYF; DNA: TGTGCCAGCCTTACCTCAGGGGATCAAGAGACCCAGTACTTC
size: .; D: .; J: TRBJ2-2; V: TRBV24-1; CDR3: CATTDHGWSTGELFF; DNA: TGTGCCACAACTGACCACGGATGGTCCACCGGGGAGCTGTTTTTT
size: many; D: .; J: TRBJ2-2; V: TRBV28; CDR3: CASSLVTGELFF; DNA: TGTGCCAGCAGTTTAGTCACCGGGGAGCTGTTTTTT
size: many; D: .; J: TRBJ2-7; V: TRBV5-8; CDR3: CASSRDIGDYEQYF; DNA: TGTGCCAGCAGCCGGGACATAGGGGACTACGAGCAGTACTTC
size: many; D: .; J: TRBJ2-7; V: TRBV6-2/TRBV6-3; CDR3: CASSLKGQTYEQYF; DNA: TGTGCCAGCAGTTTGAAGGGGCAGACCTACGAGCAGTACTTC
size: many; D: .; J: TRBJ1-1; V: TRBV19; CDR3: CASSPGARDKGYTEAFF; DNA: TGTGCCAGTAGTCCAGGGGCCCGGGACAAGGGGTACACTGAAGCTTTCTTT
size: many; D: .; J: TRBJ2-1; V: TRBV28; CDR3: CASSPLLYEQFF; DNA: TGTGCCAGCAGCCCACTCCTCTATGAGCAGTTCTTC
size: medium-sized; D: .; J: TRBJ1-2; V: TRBV11-3; CDR3: CASSLSGNYGYTF; DNA: TGTGCCAGCAGCTTATCAGGAAACTATGGCTACACCTTC
size: many; D: TRBD2; J: TRBJ2-7; V: TRBV20-1; CDR3: CSLRGSGDSYEQYF; DNA: TGCAGTTTAAGGGGTAGCGGGGACTCCTACGAGCAGTACTTC
size: .; D: .; J: TRBJ1-1; V: TRBV11-2; CDR3: CASRVGRTEIMNTEAFF; DNA: TGTGCCAGCAGGGTAGGACGGACTGAGATCATGAACACTGAAGCTTTCTTT
size: medium-sized; D: TRBD1; J: TRBJ1-3; V: TRBV6-1; CDR3: CASSPDRESGNTIYF; DNA: TGTGCCAGCAGCCCGGACAGGGAGTCTGGAAACACCATATATTTT
size: many; D: .; J: TRBJ1-5; V: TRBV7-8; CDR3: CASSLPNQPQHF; DNA: TGTGCCAGCAGCCTACCTAATCAGCCCCAGCATTTT
size: few; D: .; J: TRBJ2-1; V: TRBV6-2/TRBV6-3; CDR3: CASSYGAYYNEQFF; DNA: TGTGCCAGCAGTTACGGAGCGTATTACAATGAGCAGTTCTTC
size: many; D: .; J: TRBJ2-7; V: TRBV12-5; CDR3: CASGPTVYEQYF; DNA: TGTGCTAGTGGCCCGACAGTCTACGAGCAGTACTTC
size: .; D: .; J: TRBJ1-1; V: TRBV5-1; CDR3: CPSSAGMTTEAFF; DNA: TGCCCCAGCAGCGCAGGCATGACCACTGAAGCTTTCTTT
size: many; D: .; J: TRBJ2-3; V: TRBV14; CDR3: CASSQVYTGARNTDTQYF; DNA: TGTGCCAGCAGCCAAGTTTATACGGGGGCTCGAAACACAGATACGCAGTATTTT
size: .; D: .; J: TRBJ1-6; V: TRBV6-1; CDR3: CASTVSGLTTSPLHF; DNA: TGTGCCAGCACCGTATCGGGACTAACTACTTCACCCCTCCACTTT
size: many; D: .; J: TRBJ1-2; V: TRBV20-1; CDR3: CSAPRDGSLYYGYTF; DNA: TGCAGTGCCCCCCGAGACGGCAGCCTTTACTATGGCTACACCTTC
size: many; D: .; J: TRBJ2-3; V: TRBV9; CDR3: CASSSRVGTDTQYF; DNA: TGTGCCAGCAGCTCTCGGGTCGGCACAGATACGCAGTATTTT
size: many; D: .; J: TRBJ1-1; V: TRBV19; CDR3: CASTTDGEEAFF; DNA: TGTGCCAGTACGACGGACGGAGAAGAAGCTTTCTTT
size: many; D: .; J: TRBJ1-5; V: TRBV25-1; CDR3: CASAPTGTGQPQHF; DNA: TGTGCCAGCGCCCCGACGGGGACTGGTCAGCCCCAGCATTTT
size: many; D: .; J: TRBJ2-7; V: TRBV18; CDR3: CASSPFGTAYEQYF; DNA: TGTGCCAGCTCACCCTTCGGGACGGCCTACGAGCAGTACTTC
size: many; D: .; J: TRBJ2-7; V: TRBV18; CDR3: CASSPRRAQGGDEQYF; DNA: TGTGCCAGCTCACCACGAAGGGCCCAGGGTGGCGACGAGCAGTACTTC
size: large; D: .; J: TRBJ1-1; V: TRBV11-2; CDR3: CASSLDSPEAFF; DNA: TGTGCCAGCAGCTTAGACAGCCCTGAAGCTTTCTTT
size: many; D: .; J: TRBJ2-2; V: TRBV30; CDR3: CAWTVQRTITYTGELFF; DNA: TGTGCCTGGACAGTGCAGCGCACGATAACCTACACCGGGGAGCTGTTTTTT
size: .; D: .; J: TRBJ2-7; V: TRBV19; CDR3: CAIIPRGQEQYF; DNA: TGTGCCATTATCCCCCGAGGACAGGAGCAGTACTTC
size: many; D: .; J: TRBJ2-4; V: TRBV4-2; CDR3: CASSQDRGANIRYF; DNA: TGTGCCAGCAGCCAAGATCGAGGGGCAAACATTCGGTACTTC
size: many; D: TRBD1; J: TRBJ2-2; V: TRBV2; CDR3: CASSLDRGHGELFF; DNA: TGTGCCAGCAGCTTGGACAGGGGCCACGGGGAGCTGTTTTTT
size: many; D: TRBD1; J: TRBJ1-2; V: TRBV12-5; CDR3: CASGLVLGSLGQGVEGYTF; DNA: TGTGCTAGTGGTTTGGTACTAGGTTCCCTAGGACAGGGGGTGGAGGGCTACACCTTC
size: many; D: .; J: TRBJ1-6; V: TRBV27; CDR3: CASSPRQATSPLHF; DNA: TGTGCCAGCAGTCCCAGACAGGCTACTTCACCCCTCCACTTT
size: many; D: .; J: TRBJ1-3; V: TRBV28; CDR3: CASSSETIYF; DNA: TGTGCCAGCAGTTCGGAGACCATATATTTT
size: once; D: TRBD1; J: TRBJ1-2; V: TRBV5-4; CDR3: CAWSLTTGAGYTF; DNA: TGTGCCTGGAGCTTGACTACAGGGGCTGGCTACACCTTC
size: many; D: TRBD1; J: TRBJ2-1; V: TRBV20-1; CDR3: CSASGTEYIGRNYNEQFF; DNA: TGCAGTGCTAGTGGGACAGAGTATATTGGTCGGAACTACAATGAGCAGTTCTTC
size: many; D: .; J: TRBJ1-5; V: TRBV20-1; CDR3: CSARDRRGEQPQHF; DNA: TGCAGTGCTAGAGATAGAAGGGGGGAACAGCCCCAGCATTTT
size: .; D: .; J: TRBJ2-7; V: TRBV29-1; CDR3: CSVENHPYEQYF; DNA: TGCAGCGTTGAGAACCACCCCTACGAGCAGTACTTC
size: many; D: .; J: TRBJ1-2; V: TRBV30; CDR3: CAWIGGGYGYTF; DNA: TGTGCCTGGATAGGGGGAGGCTATGGCTACACCTTC
size: few; D: TRBD2; J: TRBJ2-7; V: TRBV4-2; CDR3: CASSPTSGSSYEQYF; DNA: TGTGCCAGCAGCCCTACTAGCGGGAGCTCCTACGAGCAGTACTTC
size: medium-sized; D: .; J: TRBJ1-1; V: TRBV5-1; CDR3: CASSSQVNTEAFF; DNA: TGCGCCAGCAGCTCACAGGTGAACACTGAAGCTTTCTTT
size: many; D: .; J: TRBJ2-3; V: TRBV3-1; CDR3: CASSQRQGVERERGTDTQYF; DNA: TGTGCCAGCAGCCAGCGACAGGGGGTTGAGCGGGAGAGAGGTACAGATACGCAGTATTTT
size: many; D: .; J: TRBJ1-1; V: TRBV18; CDR3: CASSPSNRPNTEAFF; DNA: TGTGCCAGCTCACCCTCTAACAGGCCAAACACTGAAGCTTTCTTT
size: many; D: .; J: TRBJ2-5; V: TRBV28; CDR3: CASEGHHQETQYF; DNA: TGTGCCAGCGAGGGACACCACCAAGAGACCCAGTACTTC